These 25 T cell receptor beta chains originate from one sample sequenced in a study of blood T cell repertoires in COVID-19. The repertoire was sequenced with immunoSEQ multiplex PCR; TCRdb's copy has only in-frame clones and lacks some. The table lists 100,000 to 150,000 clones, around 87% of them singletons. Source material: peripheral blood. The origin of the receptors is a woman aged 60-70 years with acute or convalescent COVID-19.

The CDR3 loop reads CASSPQTNEAFF. The CDR3 DNA follows: TGCGCCAGCAGCCCACAGACAAACGAAGCTTTCTTT. The J gene is TRBJ1-1, the V gene TRBV5-1; D gene uncertain. Deletions cut 4 bases from V and 8 bases from J, with 12 bases between. The CDR3 totals 12 residues. In germline, CDR1 is SGHRS, CDR2 YFSETQ.

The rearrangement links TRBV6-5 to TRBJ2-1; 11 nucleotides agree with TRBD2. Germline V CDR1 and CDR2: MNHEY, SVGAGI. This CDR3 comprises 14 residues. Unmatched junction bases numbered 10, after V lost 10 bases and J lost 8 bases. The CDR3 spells CATKELAGDYEQFF. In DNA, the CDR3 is TGTGCCACCAAGGAACTAGCGGGAGACTATGAGCAGTTCTTC.

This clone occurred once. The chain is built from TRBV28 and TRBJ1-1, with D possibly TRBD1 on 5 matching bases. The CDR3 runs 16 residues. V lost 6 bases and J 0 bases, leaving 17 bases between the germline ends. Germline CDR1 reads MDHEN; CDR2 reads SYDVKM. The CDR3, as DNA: TGTGCCAGCAGGATATTGTCAGGGAAGGTGAACACTGAAGCTTTCTTT. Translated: CASRILSGKVNTEAFF.

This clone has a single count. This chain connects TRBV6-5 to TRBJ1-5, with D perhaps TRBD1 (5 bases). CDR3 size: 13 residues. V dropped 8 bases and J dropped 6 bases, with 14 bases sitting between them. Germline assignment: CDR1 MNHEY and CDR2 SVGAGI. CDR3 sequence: CASRPGGGQPQHF. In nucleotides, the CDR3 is TGTGCCAGCCGGCCTGGGGGGGGTCAGCCCCAGCATTTT.

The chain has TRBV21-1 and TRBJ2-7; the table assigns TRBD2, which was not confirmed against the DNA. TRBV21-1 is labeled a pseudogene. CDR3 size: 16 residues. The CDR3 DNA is TGTGCCAGCAGCAAGTCCAGCGGAAAAAGCTCCTACGAGCAGTACGTC. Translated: CASSKSSGKSSYEQYV.

The CDR3 loop reads CATSDSSRGAQKGNEQFF. The CDR3 coding sequence is TGTGCCACCAGTGATTCCAGTCGGGGGGCGCAGAAGGGCAATGAGCAGTTCTTC. The chain joins TRBV24-1 to TRBJ2-1, with D maybe TRBD2 (7 bases). Germline V gene lookup returns CDR1 KGHDR and CDR2 SFDVKD. This CDR3 is 18 amino acids long. The V end lost 2 bases, the J end lost 6 bases, and 22 bases lay between the germline ends.

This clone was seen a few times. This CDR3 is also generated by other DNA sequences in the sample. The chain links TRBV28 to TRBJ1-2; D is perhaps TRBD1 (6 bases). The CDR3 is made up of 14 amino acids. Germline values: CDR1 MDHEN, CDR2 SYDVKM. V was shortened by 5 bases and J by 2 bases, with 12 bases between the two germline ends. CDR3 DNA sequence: TGTGCCAGCAGTCCAGGGGTCCAAAACTATGGCTACACCTTC. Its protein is CASSPGVQNYGYTF.

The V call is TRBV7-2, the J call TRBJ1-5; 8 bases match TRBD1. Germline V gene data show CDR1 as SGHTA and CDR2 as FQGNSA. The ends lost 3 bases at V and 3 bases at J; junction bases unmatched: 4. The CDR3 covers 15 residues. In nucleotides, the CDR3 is TGTGCCAGCAGCTTGGGACAGGTCCTCAATCAGCCCCAGCATTTT. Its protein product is CASSLGQVLNQPQHF.

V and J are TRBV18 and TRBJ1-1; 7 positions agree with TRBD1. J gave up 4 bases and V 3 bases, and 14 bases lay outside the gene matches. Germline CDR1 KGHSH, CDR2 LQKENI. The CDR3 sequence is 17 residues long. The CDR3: CASSPNPGQTRGTEAFF. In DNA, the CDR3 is TGTGCCAGCTCACCGAACCCGGGACAGACTCGAGGCACTGAAGCTTTCTTT.

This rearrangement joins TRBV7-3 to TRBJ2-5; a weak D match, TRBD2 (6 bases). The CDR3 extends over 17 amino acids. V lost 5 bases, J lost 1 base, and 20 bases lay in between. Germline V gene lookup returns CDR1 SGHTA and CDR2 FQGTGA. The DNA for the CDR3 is TGTGCCAGCAGCCTGGGAAGGGCTCTTAGCGGCCAAGAGACCCAGTACTTC. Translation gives CASSLGRALSGQETQYF.

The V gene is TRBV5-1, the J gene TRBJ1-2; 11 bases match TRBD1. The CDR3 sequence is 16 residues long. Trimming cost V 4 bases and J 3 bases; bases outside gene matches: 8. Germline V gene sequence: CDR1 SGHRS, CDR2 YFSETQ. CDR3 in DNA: TGCGCCAGCAGCAACCGGGACAGGGGGAACTACTATGGCTACACCTTC. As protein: CASSNRDRGNYYGYTF.

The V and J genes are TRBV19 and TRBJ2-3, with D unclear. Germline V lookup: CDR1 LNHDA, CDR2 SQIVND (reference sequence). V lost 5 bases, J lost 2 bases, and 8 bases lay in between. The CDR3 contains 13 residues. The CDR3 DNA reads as TGTGCCAGTAGTCCACGGGTCACAGATACGCAGTATTTT. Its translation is CASSPRVTDTQYF.

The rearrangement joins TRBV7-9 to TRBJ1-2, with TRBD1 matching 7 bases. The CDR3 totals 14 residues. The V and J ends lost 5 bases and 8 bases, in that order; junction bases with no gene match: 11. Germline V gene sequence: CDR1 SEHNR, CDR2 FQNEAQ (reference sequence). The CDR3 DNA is TGTGCCAGCAGCGGACAGGCCCCAAGACGGGGCTACACCTTC. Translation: CASSGQAPRRGYTF. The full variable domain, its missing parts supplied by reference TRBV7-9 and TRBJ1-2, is DTGVSQNPRHKITKRGQNVTFRCDPISEHNRLYWYRQTLGQGPEFLTYFQNEAQLEKSRLLSDRFSAERPKGSFSTLEIQRTEQGDSAMYLCASSGQAPRRGYTFGSGTRLTVV.

CDR3 amino acids: CSVGGGGGAFF. CDR3 bases: TGCAGCGTCGGGGGGGGCGGTGGTGCTTTCTTT. The rearrangement uses TRBV29-1 and TRBJ1-1; TRBD1 is a possible D gene (6 bases). The CDR3 extends over 11 amino acids. V dropped 6 bases and J dropped 11 bases, with 16 bases sitting between them. Looked up from germline, CDR1 is SQVTM and CDR2 is ANQGSEA.

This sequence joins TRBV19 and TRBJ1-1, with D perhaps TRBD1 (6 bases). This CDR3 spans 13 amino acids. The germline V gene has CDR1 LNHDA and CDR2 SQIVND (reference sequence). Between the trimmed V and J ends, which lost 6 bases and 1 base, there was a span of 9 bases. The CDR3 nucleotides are TGTGCCAGTAGCAGGGGCCAGAACACTGAAGCTTTCTTT. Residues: CASSRGQNTEAFF.

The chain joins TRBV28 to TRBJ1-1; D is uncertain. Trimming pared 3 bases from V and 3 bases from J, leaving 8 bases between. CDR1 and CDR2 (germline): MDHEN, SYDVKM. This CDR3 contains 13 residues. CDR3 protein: CASSFRLDTEAFF. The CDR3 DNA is TGTGCCAGCAGTTTTCGGTTGGACACTGAAGCTTTCTTT.

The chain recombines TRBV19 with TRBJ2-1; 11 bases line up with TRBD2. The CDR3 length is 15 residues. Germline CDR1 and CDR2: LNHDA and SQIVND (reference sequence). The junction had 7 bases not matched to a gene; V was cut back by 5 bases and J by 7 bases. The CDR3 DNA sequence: TGTGCCAGTAGTGTTGGTAGCGGGAGGGTTAATGAGCAGTTCTTC. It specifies CASSVGSGRVNEQFF. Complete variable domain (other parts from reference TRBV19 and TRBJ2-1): DGGITQSPKYLFRKEGQNVTLSCEQNLNHDAMYWYRQDPGQGLRLIYYSQIVNDFQKGDIAEGYSVSREKKESFPLTVTSAQKNPTAFYLCASSVGSGRVNEQFFGPGTRLTVL.

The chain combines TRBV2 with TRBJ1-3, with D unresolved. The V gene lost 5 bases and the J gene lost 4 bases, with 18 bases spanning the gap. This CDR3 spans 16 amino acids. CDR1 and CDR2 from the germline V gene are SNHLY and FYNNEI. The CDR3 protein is CASSPLRGSLGNTIYF. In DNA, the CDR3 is TGTGCCAGCAGTCCCCTTAGAGGTTCGCTAGGAAACACCATATATTTT.

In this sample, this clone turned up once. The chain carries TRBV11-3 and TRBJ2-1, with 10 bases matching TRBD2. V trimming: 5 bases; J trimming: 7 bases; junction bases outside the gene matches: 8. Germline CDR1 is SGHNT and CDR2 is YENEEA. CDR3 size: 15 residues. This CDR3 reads CASSPSGRADNEQFF. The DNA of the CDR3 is TGTGCCAGCAGCCCCAGCGGGAGGGCGGATAATGAGCAGTTCTTC.

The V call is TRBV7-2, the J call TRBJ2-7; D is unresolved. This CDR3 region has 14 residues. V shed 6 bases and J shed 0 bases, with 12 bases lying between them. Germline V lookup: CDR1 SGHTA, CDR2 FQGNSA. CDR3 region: CASSNQRSSYEQYF. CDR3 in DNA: TGTGCCAGCAGTAATCAACGGAGCTCCTACGAGCAGTACTTC. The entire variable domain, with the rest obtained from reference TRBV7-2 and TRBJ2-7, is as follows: GAGVSQSPSNKVTEKGKDVELRCDPISGHTALYWYRQSLGQGLEFLIYFQGNSAPDKSGLPSDRFSAERTGGSVSTLTIQRTQQEDSAVYLCASSNQRSSYEQYFGPGTRLTVT.

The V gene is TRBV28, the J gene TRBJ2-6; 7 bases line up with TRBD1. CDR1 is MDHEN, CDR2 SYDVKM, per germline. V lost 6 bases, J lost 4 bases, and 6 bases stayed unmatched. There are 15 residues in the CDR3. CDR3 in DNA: TGTGCCAGCAGCCTAGGGGGCGGAGGGGCCAACGTCCTGACTTTC. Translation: CASSLGGGGANVLTF.

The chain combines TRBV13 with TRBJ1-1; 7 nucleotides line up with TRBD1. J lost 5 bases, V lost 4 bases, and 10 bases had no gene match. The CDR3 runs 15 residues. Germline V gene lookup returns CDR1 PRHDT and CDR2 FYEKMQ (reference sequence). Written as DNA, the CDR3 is TGTGCCAGCAGCTCGTTCGCGACAGGGAGGACTGAAGCTTTCTTT. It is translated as CASSSFATGRTEAFF. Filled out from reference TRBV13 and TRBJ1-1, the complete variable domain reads AAGVIQSPRHLIKEKRETATLKCYPIPRHDTVYWYQQGPGQDPQFLISFYEKMQSDKGSIPDRFSAQQFSDYHSELNMSSLELGDSALYFCASSSFATGRTEAFFGQGTRLTVV.

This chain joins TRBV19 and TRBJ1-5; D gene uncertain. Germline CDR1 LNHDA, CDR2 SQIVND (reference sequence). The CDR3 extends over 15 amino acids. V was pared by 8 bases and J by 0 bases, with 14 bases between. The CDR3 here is CASRKAADSNQPQHF. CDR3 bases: TGTGCCAGTCGAAAGGCGGCCGATAGCAATCAGCCCCAGCATTTT.

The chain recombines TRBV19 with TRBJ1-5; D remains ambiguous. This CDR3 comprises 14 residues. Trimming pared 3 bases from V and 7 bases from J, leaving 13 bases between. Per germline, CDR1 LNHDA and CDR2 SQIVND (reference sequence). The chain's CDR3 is CASSITDTGQPQHF. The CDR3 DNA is TGTGCCAGTAGTATTACTGATACGGGGCAGCCCCAGCATTTT. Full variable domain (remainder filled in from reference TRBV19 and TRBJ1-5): DGGITQSPKYLFRKEGQNVTLSCEQNLNHDAMYWYRQDPGQGLRLIYYSQIVNDFQKGDIAEGYSVSREKKESFPLTVTSAQKNPTAFYLCASSITDTGQPQHFGDGTRLSIL.

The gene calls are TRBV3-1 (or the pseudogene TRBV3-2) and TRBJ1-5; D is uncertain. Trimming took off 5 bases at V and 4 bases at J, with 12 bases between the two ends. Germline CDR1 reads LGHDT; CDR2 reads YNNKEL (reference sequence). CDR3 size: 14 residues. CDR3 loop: CASSWGGRNQPQHF. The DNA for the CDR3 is TGTGCCAGCAGCTGGGGAGGAAGGAATCAGCCCCAGCATTTT.